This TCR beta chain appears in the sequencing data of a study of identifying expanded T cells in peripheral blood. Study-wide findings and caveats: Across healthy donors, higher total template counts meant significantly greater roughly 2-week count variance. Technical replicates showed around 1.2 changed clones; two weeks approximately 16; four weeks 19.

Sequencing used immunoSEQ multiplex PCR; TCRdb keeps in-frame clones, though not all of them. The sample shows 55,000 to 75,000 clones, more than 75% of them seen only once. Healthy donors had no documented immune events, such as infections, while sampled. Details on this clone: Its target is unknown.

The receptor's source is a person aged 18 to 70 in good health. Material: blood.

The CDR3 DNA reads TGTGCCAGCAGCTGGAGACCTTCAGATACGCAGTATTTT. It specifies CASSWRPSDTQYF. This chain joins TRBV7-9 and TRBJ2-3; D unresolved. CDR3 length equals 13 residues. Germline V gene data show CDR1 as SEHNR and CDR2 as FQNEAQ (reference sequence). Trimming cost V 4 bases and J 4 bases, with 9 bases left between them. The full variable domain, in which reference TRBV7-9 and TRBJ2-3 provide the parts outside the CDR3, is DTGVSQNPRHKITKRGQNVTFRCDPISEHNRLYWYRQTLGQGPEFLTYFQNEAQLEKSRLLSDRFSAERPKGSFSTLEIQRTEQGDSAMYLCASSWRPSDTQYFGPGTRLTVL.